The table lists the clone carrying this T cell receptor beta chain with many counts. Its antigen remains unidentified. The data originate from a study of molecular identifiers for immune sequencing clone quantification. Study summary: In replicates, RNA from 20,000 or 100,000 naive CD8 cells was divided five ways and four parts were sequenced.

CDR1 DFQATT and CDR2 SNEGSKA come from the germline V gene (reference sequence). The CDR3 is made up of 14 amino acids. V was trimmed by 7 bases and J by 1 base, leaving 17 bases between them. Study outcomes and limitations: Because of identical TCR molecules sharing a barcode, sizes of highly expanded clones could be underestimated. Detection of one spiked Jurkat cell's TCR RNA reportedly worked in 1 million or so naive cells.

Preparation methods for the bulk TCR libraries were those previously described, with listed TCR primers. TCRdb analysed the PCR reads with MiXCR anew, one entry per CDR3 protein. The sample records 70,000 to 95,000 distinct CDR3 sequences, 15% to 20% being singletons. The chain combines TRBV20-1 with TRBJ2-7; D is uncertain. Sequences were obtained from naive CD8+ T cells from blood, with Jurkat cell RNA spiked in. Documented subset: FACS-sorted CD8+CD4-CCR7+CD45RA+ naive T cells. The sequence came from a human donor in good health. Some libraries in this study had Jurkat cell RNA spiked in. This chain's CDR3 is CSVPTFPGSYEQYF. DNA for the CDR3: TGCAGTGTCCCCACGTTTCCGGGTTCCTACGAGCAGTACTTC.